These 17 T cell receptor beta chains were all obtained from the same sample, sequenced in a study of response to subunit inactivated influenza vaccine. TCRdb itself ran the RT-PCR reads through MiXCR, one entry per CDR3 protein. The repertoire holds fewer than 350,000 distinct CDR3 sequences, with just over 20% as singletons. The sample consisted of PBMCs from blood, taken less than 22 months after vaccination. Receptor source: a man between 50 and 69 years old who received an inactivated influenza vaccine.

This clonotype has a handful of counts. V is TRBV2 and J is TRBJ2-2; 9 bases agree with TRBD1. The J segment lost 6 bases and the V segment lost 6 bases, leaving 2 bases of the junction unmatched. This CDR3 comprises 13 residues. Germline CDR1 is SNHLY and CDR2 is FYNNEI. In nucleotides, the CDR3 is TGTGCCAGCAGGGGGACAGGGTCCGGGGAGCTGTTTTTT. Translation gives CASRGTGSGELFF.

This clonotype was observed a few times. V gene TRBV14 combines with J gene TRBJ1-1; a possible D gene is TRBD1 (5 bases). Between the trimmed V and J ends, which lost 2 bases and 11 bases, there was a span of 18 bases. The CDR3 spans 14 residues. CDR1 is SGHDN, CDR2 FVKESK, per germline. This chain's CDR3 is CASSQMGKSAGAFF. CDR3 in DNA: TGTGCCAGCAGCCAAATGGGGAAAAGCGCAGGGGCTTTCTTT. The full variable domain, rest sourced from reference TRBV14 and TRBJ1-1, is EAGVTQFPSHSVIEKGQTVTLRCDPISGHDNLYWYRRVMGKEIKFLLHFVKESKQDESGMPNNRFLAERTGGTYSTLKVQPAELEDSGVYFCASSQMGKSAGAFFGQGTRLTVV.

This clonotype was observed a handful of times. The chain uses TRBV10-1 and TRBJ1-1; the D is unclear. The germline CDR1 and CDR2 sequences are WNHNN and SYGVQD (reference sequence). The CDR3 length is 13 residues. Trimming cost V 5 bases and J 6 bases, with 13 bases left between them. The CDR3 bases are TGCGCCAGCAGTCTCGGCGGTGGTGCTGAAGCTTTCTTT. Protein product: CASSLGGGAEAFF.

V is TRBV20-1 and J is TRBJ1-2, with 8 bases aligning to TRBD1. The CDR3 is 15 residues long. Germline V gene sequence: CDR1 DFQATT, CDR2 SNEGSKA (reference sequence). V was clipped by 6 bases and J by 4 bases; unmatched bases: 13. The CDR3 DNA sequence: TGCAGTGCGGCCCCGCCGGGACAGGCAGCCTATGGCTACACCTTC. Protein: CSAAPPGQAAYGYTF.

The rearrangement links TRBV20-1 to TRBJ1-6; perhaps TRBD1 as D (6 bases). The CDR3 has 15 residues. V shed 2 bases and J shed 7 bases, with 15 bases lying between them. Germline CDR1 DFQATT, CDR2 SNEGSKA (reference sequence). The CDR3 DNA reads TGCAGTGCTAGATTCGTGACAGGTTTGAATTCACCCCTCCACTTT. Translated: CSARFVTGLNSPLHF.

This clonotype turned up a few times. The CDR3 sequence: CSARDGAGGLETQYF. The CDR3 DNA reads TGCAGTGCTAGAGATGGCGCGGGAGGGTTGGAGACCCAGTACTTC. The chain uses TRBV20-1 and TRBJ2-5; 9 positions agree with TRBD2. From germline, CDR1 is DFQATT and CDR2 SNEGSKA (reference sequence). The CDR3 spans 15 residues. Trimming took 0 bases from V and 5 from J; bases not matched to a gene: 7.

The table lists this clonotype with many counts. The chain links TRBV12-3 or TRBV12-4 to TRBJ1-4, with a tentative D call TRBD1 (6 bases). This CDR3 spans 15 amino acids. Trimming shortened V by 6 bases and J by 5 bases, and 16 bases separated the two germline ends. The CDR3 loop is CASRPGTSGNEKLFF. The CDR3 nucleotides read TGTGCCAGCAGGCCCGGGACATCCGGGAATGAAAAACTGTTTTTT.

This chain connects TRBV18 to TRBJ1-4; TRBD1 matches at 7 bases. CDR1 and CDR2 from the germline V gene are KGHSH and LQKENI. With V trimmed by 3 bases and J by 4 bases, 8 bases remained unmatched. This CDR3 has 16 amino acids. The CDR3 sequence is CASSPNPGQINEKLFF. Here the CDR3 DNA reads TGTGCCAGCTCACCCAATCCGGGACAGATTAATGAAAAACTGTTTTTT.

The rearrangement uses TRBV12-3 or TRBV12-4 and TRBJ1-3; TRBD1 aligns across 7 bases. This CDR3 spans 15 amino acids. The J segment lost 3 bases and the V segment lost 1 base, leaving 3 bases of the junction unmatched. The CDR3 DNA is TGTGCCAGCAGTTTAGTAACAGGGGTTGGAAACACCATATATTTT. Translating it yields CASSLVTGVGNTIYF.

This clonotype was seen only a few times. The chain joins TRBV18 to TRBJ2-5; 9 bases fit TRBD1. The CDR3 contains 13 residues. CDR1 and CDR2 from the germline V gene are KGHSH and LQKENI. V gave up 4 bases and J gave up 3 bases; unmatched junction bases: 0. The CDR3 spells CASSRTGEETQYF. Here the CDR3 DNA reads TGTGCCAGCTCACGGACAGGGGAAGAGACCCAGTACTTC. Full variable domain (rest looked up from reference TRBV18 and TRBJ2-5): NAGVMQNPRHLVRRRGQEARLRCSPMKGHSHVYWYRQLPEEGLKFMVYLQKENIIDESGMPKERFSAEFPKEGPSILRIQQVVRGDSAAYFCASSRTGEETQYFGPGTRLLVL.

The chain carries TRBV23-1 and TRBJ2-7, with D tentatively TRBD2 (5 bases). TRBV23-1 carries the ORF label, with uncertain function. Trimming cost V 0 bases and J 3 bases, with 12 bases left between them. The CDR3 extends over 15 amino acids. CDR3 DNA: TGCGCCAGCAGTCAATCAGGCGGGCCCAACTACGAGCAGTACTTC. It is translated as CASSQSGGPNYEQYF.

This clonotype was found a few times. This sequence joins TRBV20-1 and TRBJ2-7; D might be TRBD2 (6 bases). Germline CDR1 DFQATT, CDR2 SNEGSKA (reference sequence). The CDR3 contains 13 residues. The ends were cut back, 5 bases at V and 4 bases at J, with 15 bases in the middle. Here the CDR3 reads CSAPGPGVYEQYF. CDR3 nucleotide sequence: TGCAGTGCTCCGGGACCGGGGGTGTACGAGCAGTACTTC.

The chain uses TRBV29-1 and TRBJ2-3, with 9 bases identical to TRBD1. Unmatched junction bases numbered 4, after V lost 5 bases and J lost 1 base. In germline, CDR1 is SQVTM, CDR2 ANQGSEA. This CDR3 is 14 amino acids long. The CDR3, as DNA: TGCAGCGTTCTCCACAGGGGGCGCACAGATACGCAGTATTTT. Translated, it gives CSVLHRGRTDTQYF.

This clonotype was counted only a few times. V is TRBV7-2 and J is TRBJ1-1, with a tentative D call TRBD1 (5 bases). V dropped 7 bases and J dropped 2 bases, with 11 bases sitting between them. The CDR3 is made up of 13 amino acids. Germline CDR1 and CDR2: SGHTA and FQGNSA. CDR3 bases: TGTGCCAGCACTCTGGGGCGTAACACTGAAGCTTTCTTT. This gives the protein CASTLGRNTEAFF.

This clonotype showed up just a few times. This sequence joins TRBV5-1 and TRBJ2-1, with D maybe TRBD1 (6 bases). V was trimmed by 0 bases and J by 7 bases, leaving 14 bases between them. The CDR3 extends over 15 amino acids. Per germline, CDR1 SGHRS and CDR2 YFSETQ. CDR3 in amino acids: CASSLGGGSENEQFF. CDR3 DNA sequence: TGCGCCAGCAGCTTGGGAGGGGGTTCAGAGAATGAGCAGTTCTTC. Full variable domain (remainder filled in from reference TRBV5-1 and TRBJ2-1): KAGVTQTPRYLIKTRGQQVTLSCSPISGHRSVSWYQQTPGQGLQFLFEYFSETQRNKGNFPGRFSGRQFSNSRSEMNVSTLELGDSALYLCASSLGGGSENEQFFGPGTRLTVL.

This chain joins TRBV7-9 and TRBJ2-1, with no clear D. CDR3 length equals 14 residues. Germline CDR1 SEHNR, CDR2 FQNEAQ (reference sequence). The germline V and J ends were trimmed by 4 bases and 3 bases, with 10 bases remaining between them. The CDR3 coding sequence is TGTGCCAGCAGCTCGAGACTTGACTACAATGAGCAGTTCTTC. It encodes CASSSRLDYNEQFF.

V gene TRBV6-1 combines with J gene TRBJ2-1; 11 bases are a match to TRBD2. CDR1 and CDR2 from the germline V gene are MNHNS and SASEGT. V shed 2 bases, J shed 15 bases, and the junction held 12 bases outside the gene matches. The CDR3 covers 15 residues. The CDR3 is CASSERGTSGNVAFF. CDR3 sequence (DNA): TGTGCCAGCAGTGAAAGGGGGACTAGCGGAAACGTGGCGTTCTTC.